The rows below give T cell receptor beta chains drawn from one sample of a study of T cell responses to AZD1222 COVID-19 vaccine. Data came from immunoSEQ multiplex PCR; TCRdb stores just in-frame clones and leaves some out. The profile shows fewer than 110,000 clones, 90% of them singletons. Sequences were derived from peripheral blood, sampled on day 0 of AZD1222 vaccination. All receptors derive from an adult in good health. Both conserved end residues are trimmed from each CDR3. Fields, in order: V gene, CDR3 protein.

V gene: TRBV3-1/TRBV3-2; CDR3 protein: ASSPPPVAAGGLNEQF
V gene: TRBV4-3; CDR3 protein: ASSQEATTITDTQY
V gene: TRBV11-1; CDR3 protein: ASSLMGPQETQY
V gene: TRBV4-1; CDR3 protein: ASSQGLAGGRETQY
V gene: TRBV27; CDR3 protein: ASSLGGARYGYT
V gene: TRBV7-6; CDR3 protein: ASKNGNSPLH
V gene: TRBV7-3; CDR3 protein: ASSQNLADTQY
V gene: TRBV7-2; CDR3 protein: ASTRTRINYGYT
V gene: TRBV10-3; CDR3 protein: AISPDGVGTDTQY
V gene: TRBV13; CDR3 protein: ASSLYSGGAGRTDTQY
V gene: TRBV6-5; CDR3 protein: ASRTGLNYGYT
V gene: TRBV28; CDR3 protein: ASRTGLNEQY
V gene: TRBV6-5; CDR3 protein: ASSRTDAYEQY
V gene: TRBV6-5; CDR3 protein: ATRWEGNQPQH
V gene: TRBV6-5; CDR3 protein: ASSYTPPGRTEKLF
V gene: TRBV7-9; CDR3 protein: ASSLIAGGGETQY
V gene: TRBV23-1; CDR3 protein: ASNPNRDSSYEQY
V gene: TRBV7-9; CDR3 protein: ASSLASGVSGNTIY
V gene: TRBV7-3; CDR3 protein: ASSLSGWDNEQF
V gene: TRBV9; CDR3 protein: ASSVYLPGTGGGGPQH
V gene: TRBV18; CDR3 protein: ASSPGTSSLGELF
V gene: TRBV20-1; CDR3 protein: SASLPSGLDTQY
V gene: TRBV18; CDR3 protein: ASSPLGPYGYT
V gene: TRBV3-1/TRBV3-2; CDR3 protein: ASTPLPGNTIY
V gene: TRBV7-3; CDR3 protein: ASSPEPGQGTYGYT
V gene: TRBV30; CDR3 protein: AWSRGGNTEAF
V gene: TRBV5-6; CDR3 protein: ASSLIGTGRDEQF
V gene: TRBV24-1; CDR3 protein: ATSDSDWNSNQPQH
V gene: TRBV5-4; CDR3 protein: ASSPNSLNTGELF
V gene: TRBV19; CDR3 protein: ASSTDGHPVRPQH
V gene: TRBV19; CDR3 protein: ASKRGTTNSPLH
V gene: TRBV6-2/TRBV6-3; CDR3 protein: ASSPYRSGDYEQY
V gene: TRBV7-9; CDR3 protein: ASSLGAGNTIY
V gene: TRBV11-2; CDR3 protein: ASSAKNRGWRGTQY
V gene: TRBV20-1; CDR3 protein: SASGYTEAF
V gene: TRBV19; CDR3 protein: ASSILGSLNQPQH
V gene: TRBV5-1; CDR3 protein: ASSPLWDRPSSGANVLT
V gene: TRBV4-3; CDR3 protein: ASSQGAPGLAYTGELF
V gene: TRBV6-1; CDR3 protein: ASSEARINQPQH
V gene: TRBV3-1/TRBV3-2; CDR3 protein: ASSQDYVRELF
V gene: TRBV10-3; CDR3 protein: AISESRQGGSYGYT
V gene: TRBV6-2/TRBV6-3; CDR3 protein: ASSQRQRRVPGANVLT
V gene: TRBV5-4; CDR3 protein: ASSPTTGSGNTIY